The rows below give T cell receptor beta chains drawn from one sample of a study of cytomegalovirus exposure and HLA in healthy donors. Sequencing used immunoSEQ multiplex PCR; TCRdb keeps in-frame clones, though not all of them. The data show more than 80,000 clones, around 70% seen once. Sequenced input: PBMCs. Receptor source: a boy under 18 in good health and CMV-seronegative. Both conserved end residues are part of each CDR3. Each record gives: V gene, J gene, D gene, clone size, CDR3 DNA, CDR3 protein. D genes are given only for firm matches. Size is omitted from some rows. Given values are once, few, many or a class for expanded clones.

v_gene: TRBV5-8; j_gene: TRBJ1-5; d_gene: NA; abundance: NA; CDR3nt: TGTGCCAGCAGCACCGGACAGCTTAGCAATCAGCCCCAGCATTTT; CDR3aa: CASSTGQLSNQPQHF
v_gene: TRBV9; j_gene: TRBJ2-3; d_gene: TRBD2; abundance: NA; CDR3nt: TGTGCCAGCAGCGTAACTAGCGCCACAGATACGCAGTATTTT; CDR3aa: CASSVTSATDTQYF
v_gene: TRBV2; j_gene: TRBJ1-2; d_gene: TRBD1; abundance: few; CDR3nt: TGTGCCAGCAGTAGGGACAGGGCGGGTGGCTACACCTTC; CDR3aa: CASSRDRAGGYTF
v_gene: TRBV18; j_gene: TRBJ2-1; d_gene: TRBD1; abundance: NA; CDR3nt: TGTGCCAGCTCACTCGGGACAGGGGAGGATGAGCAGTTCTTC; CDR3aa: CASSLGTGEDEQFF
v_gene: TRBV28; j_gene: TRBJ1-1; d_gene: NA; abundance: few; CDR3nt: TGTGCCAGCAGTTTGGGTTCCCTCGGCGGCACTGAAGCTTTCTTT; CDR3aa: CASSLGSLGGTEAFF
v_gene: TRBV2; j_gene: TRBJ2-7; d_gene: NA; abundance: NA; CDR3nt: TGTGCCAGCGGCTGGGCGGGGAGCCGCGACGAGCAGTACTTC; CDR3aa: CASGWAGSRDEQYF
v_gene: TRBV28; j_gene: TRBJ1-5; d_gene: TRBD1; abundance: NA; CDR3nt: TGTGCCAGCAGTTTATGGACAGGGGGCGATCAGCCCCAGCATTTT; CDR3aa: CASSLWTGGDQPQHF
v_gene: TRBV7-8; j_gene: TRBJ2-7; d_gene: TRBD1; abundance: once; CDR3nt: TGTGCCAGCAGCGCCGGGACAGGGGCCTACGAGCAGTACTTC; CDR3aa: CASSAGTGAYEQYF
v_gene: TRBV13; j_gene: TRBJ2-1; d_gene: NA; abundance: NA; CDR3nt: TGTGCCAGCAGCTTAGGGATGTGGGGGGACAGCTACAATGAGCAGTTCTTC; CDR3aa: CASSLGMWGDSYNEQFF
v_gene: TRBV4-2; j_gene: TRBJ1-1; d_gene: NA; abundance: NA; CDR3nt: TGTGCCAGCAGCCAAGGAGGAGGAAGAGGGATGAACACTGAAGCTTTCTTT; CDR3aa: CASSQGGGRGMNTEAFF
v_gene: TRBV6-5; j_gene: TRBJ1-2; d_gene: NA; abundance: few; CDR3nt: TGTGCCAGCACCCGAGGAGAGGACAGCTCCTATGGCTACACCTTC; CDR3aa: CASTRGEDSSYGYTF
v_gene: TRBV14; j_gene: TRBJ1-2; d_gene: TRBD1; abundance: NA; CDR3nt: TGTGCCAGCAGCCAAGATTGGGCAGGGGGCGATGGCTACACCTTC; CDR3aa: CASSQDWAGGDGYTF
v_gene: TRBV19; j_gene: TRBJ1-5; d_gene: NA; abundance: NA; CDR3nt: TGTGCCAGTAGTGCAGGGGTTGGCAATCAGCCCCAGCATTTT; CDR3aa: CASSAGVGNQPQHF
v_gene: TRBV27; j_gene: TRBJ1-1; d_gene: NA; abundance: few; CDR3nt: TGTGCCAGCAGACAAGCAGTCAGAGGGACTGAAGCTTTCTTT; CDR3aa: CASRQAVRGTEAFF
v_gene: TRBV30; j_gene: TRBJ2-1; d_gene: NA; abundance: NA; CDR3nt: TGTGCCTGGAGTGTAACCGGGAGCCAGCAGTTCTTC; CDR3aa: CAWSVTGSQQFF
v_gene: TRBV11-3; j_gene: TRBJ2-7; d_gene: TRBD2; abundance: NA; CDR3nt: TGTGCCAGCAGCTTCGGACTAGCGGGAACGTACGAGCAGTACTTC; CDR3aa: CASSFGLAGTYEQYF
v_gene: TRBV7-8; j_gene: TRBJ1-1; d_gene: NA; abundance: NA; CDR3nt: TGTGCCAGCAGCCTCACAGTGAACACTGAAGCTTTCTTT; CDR3aa: CASSLTVNTEAFF
v_gene: TRBV10-3; j_gene: TRBJ1-2; d_gene: NA; abundance: few; CDR3nt: TGTGCCATCAGGGACCGGGAAAACTATGGCTACACCTTC; CDR3aa: CAIRDRENYGYTF
v_gene: TRBV4-2; j_gene: TRBJ2-3; d_gene: TRBD2; abundance: NA; CDR3nt: TGTGCCAGCAGCCCGACTCGGGGGGGCACAGATACGCAGTATTTT; CDR3aa: CASSPTRGGTDTQYF
v_gene: TRBV30; j_gene: TRBJ2-1; d_gene: NA; abundance: few; CDR3nt: TGTGCCTGGAGTGTAAAGGGGCCTGAGCAGTTCTTC; CDR3aa: CAWSVKGPEQFF
v_gene: TRBV29-1; j_gene: TRBJ1-1; d_gene: NA; abundance: NA; CDR3nt: TGCAGCGTTGAACAGAGGGGGTTTGAAGCTTTCTTT; CDR3aa: CSVEQRGFEAFF
v_gene: TRBV11-2; j_gene: TRBJ2-7; d_gene: TRBD1; abundance: NA; CDR3nt: TGTGCCAGCAGCGTTAACAGGGGAAGAGGCGAGCAGTACTTC; CDR3aa: CASSVNRGRGEQYF
v_gene: TRBV4-1; j_gene: TRBJ1-4; d_gene: NA; abundance: NA; CDR3nt: TGCGCCAGCAGCCAAGACGCACCGGCGGGACTGCCTAGTTCACGACATAGGGAAAAACTGTTTTTT; CDR3aa: CASSQDAPAGLPSSRHREKLFF
v_gene: TRBV30; j_gene: TRBJ2-7; d_gene: TRBD2; abundance: NA; CDR3nt: TGTGCCTGGAGTGTACCCCCACAGCGGGGATCCTACGAGCAGTACTTC; CDR3aa: CAWSVPPQRGSYEQYF
v_gene: TRBV2; j_gene: TRBJ2-1; d_gene: TRBD2; abundance: NA; CDR3nt: TGTGCCAGCAGGACCGGGACTAGCGGGGGCCCGGGGGGCAATGAGCAGTTCTTC; CDR3aa: CASRTGTSGGPGGNEQFF
v_gene: TRBV10-3; j_gene: TRBJ2-1; d_gene: NA; abundance: NA; CDR3nt: TGTGCCATCAGTGACGTGGGGCGGAGCTCCTACAATGAGCAGTTCTTC; CDR3aa: CAISDVGRSSYNEQFF
v_gene: TRBV9; j_gene: TRBJ2-7; d_gene: NA; abundance: NA; CDR3nt: TGTGCCAGCAGCGTAGCTCCCAGGGGCGACTCCTACGAGCAGTACTTC; CDR3aa: CASSVAPRGDSYEQYF
v_gene: TRBV2; j_gene: TRBJ1-1; d_gene: TRBD1; abundance: NA; CDR3nt: TGTGCCAGCAGCCAAAGACAGGGGGTCACTGAAGCTTTCTTT; CDR3aa: CASSQRQGVTEAFF
v_gene: TRBV13; j_gene: TRBJ2-7; d_gene: TRBD1; abundance: once; CDR3nt: TGTGCCAGCAGCGAAAGGGACAGGGCTGGGGAGCAGTACTTC; CDR3aa: CASSERDRAGEQYF
v_gene: TRBV19; j_gene: TRBJ2-3; d_gene: TRBD1; abundance: few; CDR3nt: TGTGCCAGTAGTATAGGGACAGGGGCAGATACGCAGTATTTT; CDR3aa: CASSIGTGADTQYF
v_gene: TRBV9; j_gene: TRBJ2-3; d_gene: TRBD2; abundance: NA; CDR3nt: TGTGCCAGCAGCGCAGGGACTAGCGGTAGCACAGATACGCAGTATTTT; CDR3aa: CASSAGTSGSTDTQYF
v_gene: TRBV7-9; j_gene: TRBJ1-1; d_gene: NA; abundance: once; CDR3nt: TGTGCCAGCAGCCCTGGGGGGGGGTACACTGAAGCTTTCTTT; CDR3aa: CASSPGGGYTEAFF
v_gene: TRBV19; j_gene: TRBJ1-1; d_gene: NA; abundance: NA; CDR3nt: TGTGCCAGTAGTATAGGTTGGCGGTTGAGGGACTTTAACACTGAAGCTTTCTTT; CDR3aa: CASSIGWRLRDFNTEAFF
v_gene: TRBV5-4; j_gene: TRBJ2-1; d_gene: TRBD2; abundance: NA; CDR3nt: TGTGCCAGCAGCTGGGAACGGACTAGCGGGAGCTCCTACAATGAGCAGTTCTTC; CDR3aa: CASSWERTSGSSYNEQFF
v_gene: TRBV5-6; j_gene: TRBJ2-7; d_gene: NA; abundance: NA; CDR3nt: TGTGCCAGCAGCTTGCGACAGTTCCCGGCCTACGAGCAGTACTTC; CDR3aa: CASSLRQFPAYEQYF
v_gene: TRBV11-2; j_gene: TRBJ2-6; d_gene: NA; abundance: NA; CDR3nt: TGTGCCAGCAGCTTAGACCACTCTGGGGCCAACGTCCTGACTTTC; CDR3aa: CASSLDHSGANVLTF
v_gene: TRBV15; j_gene: TRBJ2-7; d_gene: TRBD1; abundance: NA; CDR3nt: TGTGCCACCAGCCCCCCGTGGCAGGGGGCACTGCGGACGCCCTCCTACGAGCAGTACTTC; CDR3aa: CATSPPWQGALRTPSYEQYF
v_gene: TRBV5-1; j_gene: TRBJ2-7; d_gene: NA; abundance: NA; CDR3nt: TGCGCCAGCAGACGCACAGAACAATACGAGCAGTACTTC; CDR3aa: CASRRTEQYEQYF
v_gene: TRBV11-1; j_gene: TRBJ2-7; d_gene: NA; abundance: once; CDR3nt: TGTGCCAGCTCCCAGCTTACGGGTACCTACGAGCAGTACTTC; CDR3aa: CASSQLTGTYEQYF
v_gene: TRBV30; j_gene: TRBJ1-1; d_gene: NA; abundance: NA; CDR3nt: TGTGCCTGGAGTGGCGGGGACACTGAAGCTTTCTTT; CDR3aa: CAWSGGDTEAFF
v_gene: TRBV2; j_gene: TRBJ2-3; d_gene: TRBD2; abundance: NA; CDR3nt: TGTGCCAGCAGGCTAGCGGGGGGGCAAGATACGCAGTATTTT; CDR3aa: CASRLAGGQDTQYF
v_gene: TRBV4-2; j_gene: TRBJ2-1; d_gene: NA; abundance: NA; CDR3nt: TGTGCCAGCAGCCAAGATTGGAGGGAAGCCTACAATGAGCAGTTCTTC; CDR3aa: CASSQDWREAYNEQFF
v_gene: TRBV4-1; j_gene: TRBJ2-3; d_gene: NA; abundance: NA; CDR3nt: TGCGCCAGCAGCCAAACTAGCAGCACAGATACGCAGTATTTT; CDR3aa: CASSQTSSTDTQYF
v_gene: TRBV6-5; j_gene: TRBJ1-5; d_gene: TRBD1; abundance: NA; CDR3nt: TGTGCCAGCAGACAAACAGGGGTCAATCAGCCCCAGCATTTT; CDR3aa: CASRQTGVNQPQHF
v_gene: TRBV2; j_gene: TRBJ2-3; d_gene: TRBD2; abundance: NA; CDR3nt: TGTGCCAGCAGTCGGACTAGCGGGGCAGATACGCAGTATTTT; CDR3aa: CASSRTSGADTQYF
v_gene: TRBV7-2; j_gene: TRBJ1-2; d_gene: NA; abundance: NA; CDR3nt: TGTGCCAGCACCTCGGAGGGAGTTGGCTACACCTTC; CDR3aa: CASTSEGVGYTF
v_gene: TRBV28; j_gene: TRBJ1-1; d_gene: NA; abundance: few; CDR3nt: TGTGCCAGCAGTCCCCTAATTGGTTATTTTGAAGCTTTCTTT; CDR3aa: CASSPLIGYFEAFF
v_gene: TRBV7-2; j_gene: TRBJ2-3; d_gene: NA; abundance: NA; CDR3nt: TGTGCCAGCAGCTTTGACAGGTACACAGATACGCAGTATTTT; CDR3aa: CASSFDRYTDTQYF
v_gene: TRBV5-1; j_gene: TRBJ2-7; d_gene: TRBD1; abundance: NA; CDR3nt: TGCGCCAGCAGCTACAGGGGTGGGCAGTACTTC; CDR3aa: CASSYRGGQYF
v_gene: TRBV5-1; j_gene: TRBJ2-5; d_gene: TRBD1; abundance: NA; CDR3nt: TGCGCCAGCAGCTTGGGACAGGGAGAAGAGACCCAGTACTTC; CDR3aa: CASSLGQGEETQYF
v_gene: TRBV28; j_gene: TRBJ2-1; d_gene: TRBD2; abundance: NA; CDR3nt: TGTGCCAGCATCCCGGGGGGCTCCTACAATGAGCAGTTCTTC; CDR3aa: CASIPGGSYNEQFF